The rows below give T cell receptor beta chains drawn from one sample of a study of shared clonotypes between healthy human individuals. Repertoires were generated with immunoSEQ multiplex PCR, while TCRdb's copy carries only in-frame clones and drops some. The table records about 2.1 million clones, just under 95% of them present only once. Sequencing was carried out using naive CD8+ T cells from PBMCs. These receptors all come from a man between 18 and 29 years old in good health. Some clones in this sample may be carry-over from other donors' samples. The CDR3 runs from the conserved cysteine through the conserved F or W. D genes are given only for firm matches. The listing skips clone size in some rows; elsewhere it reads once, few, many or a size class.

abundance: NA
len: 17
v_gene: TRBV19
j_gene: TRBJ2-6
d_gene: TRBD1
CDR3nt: TGTGCCAGTAGTATTTGGACAGGGGGCGCTGGGGCCAACGTCCTGACTTTC
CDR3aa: CASSIWTGGAGANVLTF

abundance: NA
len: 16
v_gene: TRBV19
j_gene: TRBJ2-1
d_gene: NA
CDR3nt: TGTGCCAGTAGTATGAGACGGGGACCATACTACAATGAGCAGTTCTTC
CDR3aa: CASSMRRGPYYNEQFF

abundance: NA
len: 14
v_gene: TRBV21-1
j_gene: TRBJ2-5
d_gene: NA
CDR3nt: TGTGCCAGCAGCTGTAGACTAGCGGGAGAGACCCAGTACTTC
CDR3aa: CASSCRLAGETQYF

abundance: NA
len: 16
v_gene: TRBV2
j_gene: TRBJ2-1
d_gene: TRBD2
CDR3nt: TGTGCCAGCAGTGGTCTAGCGGGAGTGTCCTACAATGAGCAGTTCTTC
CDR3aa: CASSGLAGVSYNEQFF

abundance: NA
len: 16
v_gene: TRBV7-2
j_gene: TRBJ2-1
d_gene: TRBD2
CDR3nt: TGTGCCAGCAGACTACGAGGGACTAGCGTTTTCGGTGAGCAGTTCTTC
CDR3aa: CASRLRGTSVFGEQFF

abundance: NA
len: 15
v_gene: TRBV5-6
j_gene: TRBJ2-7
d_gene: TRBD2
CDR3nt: TGTGCCAGCAGCTTGGTGGGGGGGAACTCCTACGAGCAGTACTTC
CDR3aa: CASSLVGGNSYEQYF

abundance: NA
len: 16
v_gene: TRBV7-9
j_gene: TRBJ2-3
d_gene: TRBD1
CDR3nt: TGTGCCAGCAGCTTAGAGTGGACAGGGTACACAGATACGCAGTATTTT
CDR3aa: CASSLEWTGYTDTQYF

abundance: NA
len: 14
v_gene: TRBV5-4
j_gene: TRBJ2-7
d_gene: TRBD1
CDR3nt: TGTGCCAGCAGCATGGGGGACAGGGCCTACGAGCAGTACTTC
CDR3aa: CASSMGDRAYEQYF

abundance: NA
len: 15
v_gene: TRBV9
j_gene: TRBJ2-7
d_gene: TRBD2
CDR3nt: TGTGCCAGCAGCGTTGGTAGCGGGAGCTCCTACGAGCAGTACTTC
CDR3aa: CASSVGSGSSYEQYF

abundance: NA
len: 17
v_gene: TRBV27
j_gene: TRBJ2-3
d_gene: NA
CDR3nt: TGTGCCAGCACCCCTAGTATGGGAGACGGGGGCACAGATACGCAGTATTTT
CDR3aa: CASTPSMGDGGTDTQYF

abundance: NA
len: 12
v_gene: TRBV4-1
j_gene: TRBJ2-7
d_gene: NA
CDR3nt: TGCGCCAGCAGCCACGCAAACTACGAGCAGTACTTC
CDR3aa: CASSHANYEQYF

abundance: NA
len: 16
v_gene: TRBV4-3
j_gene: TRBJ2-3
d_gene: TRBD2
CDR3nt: TGCGCCAGCAGCCAAATGGGGACTACCTACACAGATACGCAGTATTTT
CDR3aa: CASSQMGTTYTDTQYF

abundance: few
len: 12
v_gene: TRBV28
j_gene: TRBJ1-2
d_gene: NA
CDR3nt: TGTGCCAGCACTCAGGGGAACTATGGCTACACCTTC
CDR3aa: CASTQGNYGYTF

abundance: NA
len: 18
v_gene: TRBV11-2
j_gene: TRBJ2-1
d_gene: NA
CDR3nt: TGTGCCAGCAGCTCCCCCCTTTACAGCGGGCACTCCTACAATGAGCAGTTCTTC
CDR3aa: CASSSPLYSGHSYNEQFF

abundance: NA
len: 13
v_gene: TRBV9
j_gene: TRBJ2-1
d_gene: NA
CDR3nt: TGTGCCAGCAGCGTAGGGGTCGGGGATGAGCAGTTCTTC
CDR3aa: CASSVGVGDEQFF

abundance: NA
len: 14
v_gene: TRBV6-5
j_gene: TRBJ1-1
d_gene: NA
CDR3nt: TGTGCCAGCACCCTGGAGGTGTCGAGCACTGAAGCTTTCTTT
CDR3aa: CASTLEVSSTEAFF

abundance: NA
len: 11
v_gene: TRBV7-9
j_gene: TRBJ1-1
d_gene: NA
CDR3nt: TGTGCCAGCAGCTACACAAGAACAGCTTTCTTT
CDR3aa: CASSYTRTAFF

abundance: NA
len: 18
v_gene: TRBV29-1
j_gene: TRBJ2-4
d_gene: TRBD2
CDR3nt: TGCAGCGTTGAAGACCACCTAGCGGGAGAGTTTGCCAAAAACATTCAGTACTTC
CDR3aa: CSVEDHLAGEFAKNIQYF

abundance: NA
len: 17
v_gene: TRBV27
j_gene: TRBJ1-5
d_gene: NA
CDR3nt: TGTGCCAGCAGCCCACAGATCCCGGTAGTGGGCAATCAGCCCCAGCATTTT
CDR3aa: CASSPQIPVVGNQPQHF

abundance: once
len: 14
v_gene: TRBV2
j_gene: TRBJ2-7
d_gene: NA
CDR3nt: TGTGCCAGCAGCCCCGTCCGGGGGAGCCACGAGCAGTACTTC
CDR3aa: CASSPVRGSHEQYF

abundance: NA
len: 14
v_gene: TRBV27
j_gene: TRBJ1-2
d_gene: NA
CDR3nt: TGTGCCACCCAAATCCGCCAGGGGAACTATGGCTACACCTTC
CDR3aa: CATQIRQGNYGYTF

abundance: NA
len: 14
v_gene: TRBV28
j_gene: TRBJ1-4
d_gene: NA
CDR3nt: TGTGCCTCCACAACTGGGGACCTTAATGAAAAACTGTTTTTT
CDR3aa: CASTTGDLNEKLFF

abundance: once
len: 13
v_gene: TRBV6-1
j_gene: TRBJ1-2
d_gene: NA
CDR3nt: TGTGCCAGCAGTGAATCGGTGTGGGGGGGCTACACCTTC
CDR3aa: CASSESVWGGYTF

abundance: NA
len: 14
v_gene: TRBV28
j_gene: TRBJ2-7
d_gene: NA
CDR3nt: TGTGCCAGCAGTACTACAGGTTCGTACTACGAGCAGTACTTC
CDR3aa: CASSTTGSYYEQYF

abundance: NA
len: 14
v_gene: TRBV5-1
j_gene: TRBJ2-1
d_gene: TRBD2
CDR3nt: TGCGCCAGCAGCTTGGCCAGCGGGGGGATTGAGCAGTTCTTC
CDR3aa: CASSLASGGIEQFF

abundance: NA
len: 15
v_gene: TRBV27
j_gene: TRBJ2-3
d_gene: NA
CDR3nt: TGTGCCAGCAGCCCTCTCAGGGGAGGCACAGATACGCAGTATTTT
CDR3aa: CASSPLRGGTDTQYF

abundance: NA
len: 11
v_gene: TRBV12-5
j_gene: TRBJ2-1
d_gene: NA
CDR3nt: TGTGCTAGTGGTTTGGGGAATGAGCAGTTCTTC
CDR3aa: CASGLGNEQFF

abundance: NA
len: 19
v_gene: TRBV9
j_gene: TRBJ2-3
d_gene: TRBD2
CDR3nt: TGTGCCAGCAGCCAGGAGCGGACTAGCGGGAGGGCCAGGGCAGATACGCAGTATTTT
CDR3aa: CASSQERTSGRARADTQYF

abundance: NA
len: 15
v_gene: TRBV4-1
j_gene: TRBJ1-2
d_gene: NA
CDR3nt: TGCGCCAGCAGCCAGCCCCGGACGTTGAACTATGGCTACACCTTC
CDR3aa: CASSQPRTLNYGYTF